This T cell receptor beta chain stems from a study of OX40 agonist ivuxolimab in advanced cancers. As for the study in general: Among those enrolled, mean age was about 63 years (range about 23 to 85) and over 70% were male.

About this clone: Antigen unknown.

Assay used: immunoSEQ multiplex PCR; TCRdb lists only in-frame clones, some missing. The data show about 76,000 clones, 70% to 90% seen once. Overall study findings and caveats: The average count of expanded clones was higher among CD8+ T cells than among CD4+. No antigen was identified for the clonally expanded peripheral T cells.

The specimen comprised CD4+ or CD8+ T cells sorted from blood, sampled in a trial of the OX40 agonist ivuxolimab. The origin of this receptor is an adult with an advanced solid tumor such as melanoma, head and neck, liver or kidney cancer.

The chain's CDR3 is CASSLVAGAGANVLTF. CDR3 DNA: TGTGCCAGTAGTCTAGTAGCGGGAGCTGGGGCCAACGTCCTGACTTTC. The J gene is TRBJ2-6, the V gene TRBV19; TRBD2 aligns across 9 bases. The germline V gene encodes CDR1 LNHDA and CDR2 SQIVND (reference sequence). This CDR3 has 16 amino acids. V was pared by 5 bases and J by 2 bases, with 4 bases of the junction left unmatched.